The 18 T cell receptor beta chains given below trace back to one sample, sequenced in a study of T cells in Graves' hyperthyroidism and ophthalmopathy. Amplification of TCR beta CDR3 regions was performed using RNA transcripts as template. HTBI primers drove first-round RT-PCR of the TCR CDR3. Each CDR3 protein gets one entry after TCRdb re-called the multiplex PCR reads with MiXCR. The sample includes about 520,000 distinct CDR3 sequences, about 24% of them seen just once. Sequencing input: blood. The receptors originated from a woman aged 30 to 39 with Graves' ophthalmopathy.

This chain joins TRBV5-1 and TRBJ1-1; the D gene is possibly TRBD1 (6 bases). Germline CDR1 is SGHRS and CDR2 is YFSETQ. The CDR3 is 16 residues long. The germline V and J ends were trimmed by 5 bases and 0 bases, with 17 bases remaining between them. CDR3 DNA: TGCGCCAGCAGAGCCCCGGCAGGGGATATGAACACTGAAGCTTTCTTT. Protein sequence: CASRAPAGDMNTEAFF. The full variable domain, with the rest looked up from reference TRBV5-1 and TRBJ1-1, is KAGVTQTPRYLIKTRGQQVTLSCSPISGHRSVSWYQQTPGQGLQFLFEYFSETQRNKGNFPGRFSGRQFSNSRSEMNVSTLELGDSALYLCASRAPAGDMNTEAFFGQGTRLTVV.

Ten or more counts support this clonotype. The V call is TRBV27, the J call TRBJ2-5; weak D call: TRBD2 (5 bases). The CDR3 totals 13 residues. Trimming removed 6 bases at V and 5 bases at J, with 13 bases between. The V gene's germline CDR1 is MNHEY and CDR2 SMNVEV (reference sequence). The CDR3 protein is CASRRVLGETQYF. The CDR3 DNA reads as TGTGCCAGCAGGAGGGTATTAGGGGAGACCCAGTACTTC.

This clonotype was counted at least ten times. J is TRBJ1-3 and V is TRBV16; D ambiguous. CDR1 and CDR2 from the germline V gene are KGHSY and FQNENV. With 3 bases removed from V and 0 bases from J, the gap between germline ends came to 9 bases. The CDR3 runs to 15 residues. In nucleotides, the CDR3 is TGTGCCAGCAGCCAGGCCCTCAACTCTGGAAACACCATATATTTT. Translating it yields CASSQALNSGNTIYF. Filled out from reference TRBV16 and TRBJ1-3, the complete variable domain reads GEEVAQTPKHLVRGEGQKAKLYCAPIKGHSYVFWYQQVLKNEFKFLISFQNENVFDETGMPKERFSAKCLPNSPCSLEIQATKLEDSAVYFCASSQALNSGNTIYFGEGSWLTVV.

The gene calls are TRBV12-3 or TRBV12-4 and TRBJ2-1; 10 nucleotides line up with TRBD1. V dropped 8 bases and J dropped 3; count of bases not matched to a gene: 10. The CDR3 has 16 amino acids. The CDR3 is CASGIPGQGNYNEQFF. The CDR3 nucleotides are TGTGCCAGCGGGATACCGGGACAGGGGAACTACAATGAGCAGTTCTTC.

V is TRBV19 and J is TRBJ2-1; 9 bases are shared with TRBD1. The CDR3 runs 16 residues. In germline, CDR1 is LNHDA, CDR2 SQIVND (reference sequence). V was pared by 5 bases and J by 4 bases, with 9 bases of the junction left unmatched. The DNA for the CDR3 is TGTGCCAGTAGTGTACCGGGACAGGGAGCTTACAATGAGCAGTTCTTC. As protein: CASSVPGQGAYNEQFF.

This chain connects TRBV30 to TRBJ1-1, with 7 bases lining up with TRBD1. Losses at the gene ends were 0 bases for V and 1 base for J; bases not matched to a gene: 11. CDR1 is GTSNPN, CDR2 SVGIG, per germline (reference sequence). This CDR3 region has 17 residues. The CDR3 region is CAWSVTRDRNRNTEAFF. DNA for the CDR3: TGTGCCTGGAGTGTAACCCGGGACAGAAATAGGAACACTGAAGCTTTCTTT. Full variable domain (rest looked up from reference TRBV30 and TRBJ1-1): SQTIHQWPATLVQPVGSPLSLECTVEGTSNPNLYWYRQAAGRGLQLLFYSVGIGQISSEVPQNLSASRPQDRQFILSSKKLLLSDSGFYLCAWSVTRDRNRNTEAFFGQGTRLTVV.

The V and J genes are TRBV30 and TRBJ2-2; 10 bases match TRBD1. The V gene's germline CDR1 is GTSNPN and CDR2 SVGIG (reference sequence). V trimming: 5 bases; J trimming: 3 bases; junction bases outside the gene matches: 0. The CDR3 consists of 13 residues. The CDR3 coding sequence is TGTGCCTGGGGACAGGGGGACACCGGGGAGCTGTTTTTT. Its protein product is CAWGQGDTGELFF.

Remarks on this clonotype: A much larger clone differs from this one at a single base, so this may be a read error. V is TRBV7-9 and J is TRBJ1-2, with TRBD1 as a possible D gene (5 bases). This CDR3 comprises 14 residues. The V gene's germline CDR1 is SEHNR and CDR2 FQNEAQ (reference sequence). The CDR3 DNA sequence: TGTGCCATCAGCGCGGGACCGAAGAACTATGGCTACACCTTC. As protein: CAISAGPKNYGYTF. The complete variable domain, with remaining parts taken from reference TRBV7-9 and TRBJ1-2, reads DTGVSQNPRHKITKRGQNVTFRCDPISEHNRLYWYRQTLGQGPEFLTYFQNEAQLEKSRLLSDRFSAERPKGSFSTLEIQRTEQGDSAMYLCAISAGPKNYGYTFGSGTRLTVV.

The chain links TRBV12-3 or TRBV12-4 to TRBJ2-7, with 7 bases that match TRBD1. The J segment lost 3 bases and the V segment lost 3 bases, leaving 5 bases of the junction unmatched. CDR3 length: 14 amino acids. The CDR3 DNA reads TGTGCCAGCAGTTTGGGACAGACCCACTACGAGCAGTACTTC. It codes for CASSLGQTHYEQYF.

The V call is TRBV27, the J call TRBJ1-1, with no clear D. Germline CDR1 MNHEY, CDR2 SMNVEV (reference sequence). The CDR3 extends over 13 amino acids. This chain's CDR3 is CACSFRLNTEAFF. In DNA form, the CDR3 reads TGTGCTTGCAGTTTTCGACTGAACACTGAAGCTTTCTTT.

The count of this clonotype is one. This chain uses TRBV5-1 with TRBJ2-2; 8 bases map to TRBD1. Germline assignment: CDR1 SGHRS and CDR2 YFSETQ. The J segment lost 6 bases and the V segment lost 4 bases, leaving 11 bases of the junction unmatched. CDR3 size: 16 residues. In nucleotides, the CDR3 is TGCGCCAGCAGCCCAGCACCGGGACAGGTCGCCGGGGAGCTGTTTTTT. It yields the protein CASSPAPGQVAGELFF.

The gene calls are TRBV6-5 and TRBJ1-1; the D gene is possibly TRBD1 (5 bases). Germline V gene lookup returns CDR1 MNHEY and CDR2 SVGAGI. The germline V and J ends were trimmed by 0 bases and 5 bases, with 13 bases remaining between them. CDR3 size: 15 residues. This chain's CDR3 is CASSYSSSWGTEAFF. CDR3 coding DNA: TGTGCCAGCAGTTACTCGAGTAGCTGGGGGACTGAAGCTTTCTTT.

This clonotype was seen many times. The CDR3 sequence is CASSYGVPNTEAFF. CDR3 in DNA: TGTGCCAGCAGTTACGGCGTCCCGAACACTGAAGCTTTCTTT. The V and J genes are TRBV6-5 and TRBJ1-1; D gene ambiguous. The ends were cut back, 2 bases at V and 1 base at J, with 8 bases in the middle. This CDR3 has 14 residues. Germline lookup yields CDR1 MNHEY and CDR2 SVGAGI.

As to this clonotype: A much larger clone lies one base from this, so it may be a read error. The chain's CDR3 is CASNSYGGRETQYF. DNA for the CDR3: TGTGCCAGCAACTCTTACGGGGGGAGGGAGACCCAGTACTTC. The V and J genes are TRBV7-2 and TRBJ2-5; 7 positions match TRBD2. The V segment lost 7 bases and the J segment 5 bases; nucleotides outside the gene matches: 10. The CDR3 totals 14 residues. CDR1 SGHTA and CDR2 FQGNSA come from the germline V gene. Full variable domain (missing parts from reference TRBV7-2 and TRBJ2-5): GAGVSQSPSNKVTEKGKDVELRCDPISGHTALYWYRQSLGQGLEFLIYFQGNSAPDKSGLPSDRFSAERTGGSVSTLTIQRTQQEDSAVYLCASNSYGGRETQYFGPGTRLLVL.

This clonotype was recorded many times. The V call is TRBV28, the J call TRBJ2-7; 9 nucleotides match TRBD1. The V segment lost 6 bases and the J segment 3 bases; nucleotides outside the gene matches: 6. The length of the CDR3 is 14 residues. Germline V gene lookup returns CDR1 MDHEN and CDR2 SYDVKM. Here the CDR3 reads CASRVTGGSYEQYF. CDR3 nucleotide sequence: TGTGCCAGCAGAGTGACAGGGGGTAGCTACGAGCAGTACTTC.

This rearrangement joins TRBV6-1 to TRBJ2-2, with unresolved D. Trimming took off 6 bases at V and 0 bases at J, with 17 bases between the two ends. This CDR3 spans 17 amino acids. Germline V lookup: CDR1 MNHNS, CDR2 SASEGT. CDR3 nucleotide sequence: TGTGCCAGCAGACCTACTCGCGGACCAACGAACACCGGGGAGCTGTTTTTT. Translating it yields CASRPTRGPTNTGELFF.

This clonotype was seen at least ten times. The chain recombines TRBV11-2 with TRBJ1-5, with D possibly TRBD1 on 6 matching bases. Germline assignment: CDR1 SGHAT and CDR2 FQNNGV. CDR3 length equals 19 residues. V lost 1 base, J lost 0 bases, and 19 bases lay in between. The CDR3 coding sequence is TGTGCCAGCAGCTTAGTGGCGGGGGCGGAACCTTATAGCAATCAGCCCCAGCATTTT. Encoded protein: CASSLVAGAEPYSNQPQHF.

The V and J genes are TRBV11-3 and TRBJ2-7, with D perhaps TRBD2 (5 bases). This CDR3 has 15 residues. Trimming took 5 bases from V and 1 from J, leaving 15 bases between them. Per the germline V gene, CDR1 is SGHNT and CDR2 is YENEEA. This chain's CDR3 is CASSPPSRGSYEQYF. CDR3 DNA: TGTGCCAGCAGCCCACCCTCCCGGGGATCCTACGAGCAGTACTTC.